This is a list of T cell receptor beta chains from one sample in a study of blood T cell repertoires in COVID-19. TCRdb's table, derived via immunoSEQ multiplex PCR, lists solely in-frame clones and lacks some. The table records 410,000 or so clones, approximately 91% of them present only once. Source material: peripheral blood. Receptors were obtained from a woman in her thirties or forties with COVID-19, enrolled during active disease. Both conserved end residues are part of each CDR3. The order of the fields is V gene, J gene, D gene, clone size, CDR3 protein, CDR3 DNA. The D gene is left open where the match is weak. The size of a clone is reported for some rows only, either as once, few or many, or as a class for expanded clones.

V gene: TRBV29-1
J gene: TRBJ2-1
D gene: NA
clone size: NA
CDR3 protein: CSVARTGSNEQFF
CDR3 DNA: TGCAGCGTCGCGAGAACAGGGAGCAATGAGCAGTTCTTC

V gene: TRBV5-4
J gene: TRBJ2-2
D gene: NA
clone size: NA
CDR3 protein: CASRIGRVAGELFF
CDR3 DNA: TGTGCCAGCAGAATCGGCAGGGTGGCCGGGGAGCTGTTTTTT

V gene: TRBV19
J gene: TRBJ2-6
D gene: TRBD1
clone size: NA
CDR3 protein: CASRQGAYGANVLTF
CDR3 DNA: TGTGCCAGTAGGCAGGGGGCTTATGGGGCCAACGTCCTGACTTTC

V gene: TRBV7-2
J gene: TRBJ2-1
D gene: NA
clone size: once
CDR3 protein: CASSRYAGNNEQFF
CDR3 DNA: TGTGCCAGCAGCCGTTACGCGGGAAACAATGAGCAGTTCTTC

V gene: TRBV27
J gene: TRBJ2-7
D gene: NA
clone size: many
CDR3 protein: CASSPLGGPYEQYF
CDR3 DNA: TGTGCCAGCAGTCCCCTCGGGGGGCCCTACGAGCAGTACTTC

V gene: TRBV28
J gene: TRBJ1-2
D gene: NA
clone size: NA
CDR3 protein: CASSRPPTANYGYTF
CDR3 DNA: TGTGCCAGCAGTAGACCCCCCACAGCTAACTATGGCTACACCTTC

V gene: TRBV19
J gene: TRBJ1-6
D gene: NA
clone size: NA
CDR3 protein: CASSITGSNSPLHF
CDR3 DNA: TGTGCCAGTAGTATAACAGGGTCGAACTCACCCCTCCACTTT

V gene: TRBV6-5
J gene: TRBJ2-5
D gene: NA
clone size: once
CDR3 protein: CASKTGVVPETQYF
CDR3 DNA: TGTGCCAGCAAGACGGGAGTGGTGCCCGAGACCCAGTACTTC

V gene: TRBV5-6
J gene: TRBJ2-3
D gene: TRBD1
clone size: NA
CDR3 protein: CASSSQGADTQYF
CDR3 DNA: TGTGCCAGCAGCTCCCAGGGGGCCGATACGCAGTATTTT

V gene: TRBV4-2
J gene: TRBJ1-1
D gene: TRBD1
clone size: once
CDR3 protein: CASSQPGQGTEAFF
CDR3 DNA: TGTGCCAGCAGCCAACCGGGACAGGGGACTGAAGCTTTCTTT

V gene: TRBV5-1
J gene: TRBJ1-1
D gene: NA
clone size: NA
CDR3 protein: CASSLIQTNTEAFF
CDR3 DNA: TGCGCCAGCAGCTTGATACAGACGAACACTGAAGCTTTCTTT

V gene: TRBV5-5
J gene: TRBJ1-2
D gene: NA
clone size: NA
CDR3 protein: CASSLRGNQYGYTF
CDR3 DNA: TGTGCCAGCAGCTTAAGAGGGAACCAGTATGGCTACACCTTC

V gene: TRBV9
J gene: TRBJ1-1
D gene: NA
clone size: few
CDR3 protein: CASSEVDSSILLF
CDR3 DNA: TGTGCCAGCAGCGAAGTGGACAGCTCAATCCTACTATTT

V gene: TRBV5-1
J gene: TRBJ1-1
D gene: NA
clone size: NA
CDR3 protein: CASSLGGYGIEAFF
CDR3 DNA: TGCGCCAGCAGCTTGGGAGGGTATGGCATTGAAGCTTTCTTT

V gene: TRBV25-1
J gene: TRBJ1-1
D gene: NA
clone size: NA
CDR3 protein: CASSEYINYNLEAFF
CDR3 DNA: TGTGCCAGCAGTGAATATATCAACTACAACCTTGAAGCTTTCTTT

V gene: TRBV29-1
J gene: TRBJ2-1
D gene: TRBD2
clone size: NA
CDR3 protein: CSLGLTSGAYNEQFF
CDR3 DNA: TGCAGCCTGGGGCTAACTAGCGGGGCCTACAATGAGCAGTTCTTC

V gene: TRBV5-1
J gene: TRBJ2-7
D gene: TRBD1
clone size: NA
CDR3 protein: CASSLDGTVSYEQYF
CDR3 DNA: TGCGCCAGCAGCTTGGACGGGACAGTCTCCTACGAGCAGTACTTC

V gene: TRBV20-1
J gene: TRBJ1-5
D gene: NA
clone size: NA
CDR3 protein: CSASTDSSNQPQHF
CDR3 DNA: TGCAGTGCTAGTACCGACTCGAGCAATCAGCCCCAGCATTTT

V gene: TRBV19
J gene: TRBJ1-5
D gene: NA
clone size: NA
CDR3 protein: CASSFTGSNQPQHF
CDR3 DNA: TGTGCCAGTAGTTTCACGGGTAGCAATCAGCCCCAGCATTTT

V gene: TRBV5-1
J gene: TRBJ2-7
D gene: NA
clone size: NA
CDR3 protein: CASSLGQQMGEQYF
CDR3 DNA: TGCGCCAGCAGCTTGGGACAGCAAATGGGCGAGCAGTACTTC

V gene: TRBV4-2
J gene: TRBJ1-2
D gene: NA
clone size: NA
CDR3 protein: CASSQDRGGYTF
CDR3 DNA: TGTGCCAGCAGCCAAGATCGAGGGGGCTACACCTTC

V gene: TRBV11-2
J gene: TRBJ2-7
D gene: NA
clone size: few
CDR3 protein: CASSFTSSYEQYF
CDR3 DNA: TGTGCCAGCAGCTTCACCAGCTCCTACGAGCAGTACTTC

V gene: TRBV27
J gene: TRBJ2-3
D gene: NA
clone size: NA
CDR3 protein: CASSVLGGASKDTQYF
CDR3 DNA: TGTGCCAGCAGTGTCCTGGGGGGGGCGTCCAAAGATACGCAGTATTTT

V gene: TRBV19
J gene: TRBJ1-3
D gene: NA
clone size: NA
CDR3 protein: CASSIDLGLSGNTIYF
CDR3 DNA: TGTGCCAGTAGTATAGATCTGGGCCTCTCTGGAAACACCATATATTTT

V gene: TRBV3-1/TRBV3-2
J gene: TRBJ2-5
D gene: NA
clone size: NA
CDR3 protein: CASSQRGGVYQETQYF
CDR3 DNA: TGTGCCAGCAGCCAAAGGGGGGGGGTCTACCAAGAGACCCAGTACTTC

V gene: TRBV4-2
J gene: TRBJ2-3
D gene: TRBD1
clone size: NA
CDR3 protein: CASSQSPSGQGGPDTQYF
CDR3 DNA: TGTGCCAGCAGCCAAAGTCCCTCGGGACAGGGGGGCCCCGATACGCAGTATTTT

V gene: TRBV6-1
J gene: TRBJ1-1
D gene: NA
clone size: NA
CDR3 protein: CASSVATGGLNTEAFF
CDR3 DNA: TGTGCCAGCAGTGTCGCTACTGGGGGCCTGAACACTGAAGCTTTCTTT

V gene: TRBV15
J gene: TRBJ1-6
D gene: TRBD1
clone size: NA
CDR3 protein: CATSTWTGGSSYNSPLHF
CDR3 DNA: TGTGCCACCAGCACTTGGACAGGGGGTAGCTCCTATAATTCACCCCTCCACTTT

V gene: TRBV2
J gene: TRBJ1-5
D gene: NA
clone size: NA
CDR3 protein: CASSLQGTQPQHF
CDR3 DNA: TGTGCCAGCAGTCTACAGGGTACTCAACCCCAGCATTTT

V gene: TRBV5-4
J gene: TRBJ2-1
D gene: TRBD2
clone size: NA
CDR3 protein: CASSLASGGVSYNEQFF
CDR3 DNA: TGTGCCAGCAGCTTGGCTAGCGGGGGGGTTTCCTACAATGAGCAGTTCTTC

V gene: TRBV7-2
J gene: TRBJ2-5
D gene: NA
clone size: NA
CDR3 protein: CASSFYGSLETQYF
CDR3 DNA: TGTGCCAGCAGCTTTTATGGTAGTCTGGAGACCCAGTACTTC

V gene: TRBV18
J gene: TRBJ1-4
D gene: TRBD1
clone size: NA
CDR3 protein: CASSPPSGTGHEKLFF
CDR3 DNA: TGTGCCAGCTCACCACCGTCCGGGACAGGGCATGAAAAACTGTTTTTT

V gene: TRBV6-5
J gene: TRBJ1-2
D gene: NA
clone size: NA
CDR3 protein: CASSYSGRVGGYTF
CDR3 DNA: TGTGCCAGCAGTTACTCTGGCAGGGTGGGTGGCTACACCTTC

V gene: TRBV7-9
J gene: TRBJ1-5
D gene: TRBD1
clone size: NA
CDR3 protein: CASSFGLGQGDQPQHF
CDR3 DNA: TGTGCCAGCAGCTTTGGATTAGGACAGGGGGATCAGCCCCAGCATTTT

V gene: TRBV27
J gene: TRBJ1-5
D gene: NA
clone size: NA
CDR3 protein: CASSFAGPGVRQPQHF
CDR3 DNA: TGTGCCAGCAGTTTCGCGGGACCAGGCGTCAGGCAGCCCCAGCATTTT

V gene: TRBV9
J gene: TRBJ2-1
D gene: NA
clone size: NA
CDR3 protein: CASSESGQLSRVTYNEQFF
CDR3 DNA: TGTGCCAGCAGCGAATCTGGACAGCTCTCGAGGGTTACCTACAATGAGCAGTTCTTC

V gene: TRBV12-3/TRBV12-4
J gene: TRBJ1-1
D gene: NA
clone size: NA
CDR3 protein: CAVAGTHTEAFF
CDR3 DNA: TGTGCCGTCGCGGGTACGCACACTGAAGCTTTCTTT

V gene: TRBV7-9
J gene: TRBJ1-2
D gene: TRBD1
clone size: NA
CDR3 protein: CASSEGTGYGYTF
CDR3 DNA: TGTGCCAGCAGCGAGGGGACAGGCTATGGCTACACCTTC

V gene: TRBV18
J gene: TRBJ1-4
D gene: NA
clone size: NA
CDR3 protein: CASSPGTGDNEKLFF
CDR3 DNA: TGTGCCAGCTCGCCAGGGACGGGAGACAATGAAAAACTGTTTTTT

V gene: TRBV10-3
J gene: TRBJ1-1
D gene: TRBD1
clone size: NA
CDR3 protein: CAISVTGGLFTEAFF
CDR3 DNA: TGTGCCATCAGTGTTACAGGGGGTTTGTTCACTGAAGCTTTCTTT

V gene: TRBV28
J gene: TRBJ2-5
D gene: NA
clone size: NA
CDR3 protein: CASTPGRAETQYF
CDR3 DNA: TGTGCCAGCACCCCCGGCAGGGCAGAGACCCAGTACTTC

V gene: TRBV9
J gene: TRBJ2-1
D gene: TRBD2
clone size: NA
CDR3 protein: CASSVEAGGYNEQFF
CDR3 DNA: TGTGCCAGCAGCGTAGAGGCGGGGGGCTACAATGAGCAGTTCTTC

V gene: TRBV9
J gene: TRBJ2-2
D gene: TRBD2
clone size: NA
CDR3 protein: CASSLDFGTSGDTGELFF
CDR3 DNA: TGTGCCAGCAGCCTGGACTTCGGGACTAGCGGAGACACCGGGGAGCTGTTTTTT

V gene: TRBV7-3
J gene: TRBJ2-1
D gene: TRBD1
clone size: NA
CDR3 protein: CASSRGGQGVYEQFF
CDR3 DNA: TGTGCCAGCAGCCGAGGGGGACAGGGGGTATATGAGCAGTTCTTC

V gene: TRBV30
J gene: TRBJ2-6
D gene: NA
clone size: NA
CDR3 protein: CAWSVGGTNVLTF
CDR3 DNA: TGTGCCTGGAGTGTAGGCGGGACCAACGTCCTGACTTTC

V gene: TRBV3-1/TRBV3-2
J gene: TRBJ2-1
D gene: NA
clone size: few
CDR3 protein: CASSYFRGLPYNEQFF
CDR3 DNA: TGTGCCAGCAGCTATTTCCGCGGACTACCTTACAATGAGCAGTTCTTC

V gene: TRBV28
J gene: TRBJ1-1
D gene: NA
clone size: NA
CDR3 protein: CASSQRPRSGADYFF
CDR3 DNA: TGTGCCAGCAGCCAGAGGCCCAGGTCAGGGGCCGACTATTTCTTT

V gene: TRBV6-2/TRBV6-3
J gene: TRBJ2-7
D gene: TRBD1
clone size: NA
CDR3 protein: CASSYRGQGTYEQYF
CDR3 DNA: TGTGCCAGCAGTTACAGGGGGCAGGGGACCTACGAGCAGTACTTC